At least ten counts were recorded for the clone carrying this T cell receptor (beta chain). Antigen unknown. Every sampled donor was Caucasian and healthy. This sample was taken from a study of identical twins. Study-level results: Weaker excess twin sharing was observed in beta out-of-frame sequences. A partial confounding effect on zero-insertion analyses could come from invariant MAIT and iNKT cells.

The CDR3 length is 14 residues. Between the trimmed V and J ends, which lost 6 bases and 5 bases, there was a span of 16 bases. Germline V gives CDR1 MNHEY, CDR2 SVGAGI. A universal primer site was added by template switching, and unique molecular identifiers were carried by the cDNA. Each CDR3 protein is one row after TCRdb ran MiXCR on the 5' RACE reads. This table has 450,000 or so distinct CDR3 sequences, approximately 17% appearing once. This chain joins TRBV6-5 and TRBJ1-2; D not resolved. The source is a man in his forties or fifties in good health. The specimen was naive T cells sorted from blood. The CDR3, as DNA: TGTGCCAGCAGGCTATCGAGCCTTAGTTATGGCTACACCTTC. Protein sequence: CASRLSSLSYGYTF.